The entry that follows covers one TCR beta chain sequence. The antigen remains undetermined. Given a much more abundant clone one base away, this may be a read error. The CDR3 extends over 14 amino acids. The J segment lost 3 bases and the V segment lost 7 bases, leaving 11 bases of the junction unmatched. The V gene's germline CDR1 is DFQATT and CDR2 SNEGSKA (reference sequence). The sample is drawn from a study of regulatory T cells in long-lasting Graves disease. Study outcomes and limitations: Persistent disease was associated with favored TRBV28 usage and with favored use of TRBJ1-2 and TRBJ2-5. Not thyroid tissue but only peripheral blood was studied. Shared public clonotypes totalled 2,741 in persistent patients, compared with about 970 in new patients.

CDR3-region Arm-PCR and iRepertoire HTBI primers produced the TCR beta libraries. Via MiXCR, TCRdb re-called the multiplex PCR reads, giving one row per CDR3 protein. The sample has around 400,000 distinct CDR3 sequences; 21% are singletons. Time point noted: persistent/refractory GD, antithyroid drugs over 5 years with positive TRAb. RNA isolated from PBMCs was used to make the TCR library. This clonotype originated in a female donor with Graves disease. The chain combines TRBV20-1 with TRBJ2-5, with TRBD1 matching over 7 bases. The sequencing here drew on peripheral blood mononuclear cells (PBMCs), taken when the disease was refractory, from a patient treated with antithyroid drugs. The CDR3 loop is CSVLRDTGEETQYF. The CDR3 DNA sequence: TGCAGTGTTCTAAGAGACACAGGGGAAGAGACCCAGTACTTC.